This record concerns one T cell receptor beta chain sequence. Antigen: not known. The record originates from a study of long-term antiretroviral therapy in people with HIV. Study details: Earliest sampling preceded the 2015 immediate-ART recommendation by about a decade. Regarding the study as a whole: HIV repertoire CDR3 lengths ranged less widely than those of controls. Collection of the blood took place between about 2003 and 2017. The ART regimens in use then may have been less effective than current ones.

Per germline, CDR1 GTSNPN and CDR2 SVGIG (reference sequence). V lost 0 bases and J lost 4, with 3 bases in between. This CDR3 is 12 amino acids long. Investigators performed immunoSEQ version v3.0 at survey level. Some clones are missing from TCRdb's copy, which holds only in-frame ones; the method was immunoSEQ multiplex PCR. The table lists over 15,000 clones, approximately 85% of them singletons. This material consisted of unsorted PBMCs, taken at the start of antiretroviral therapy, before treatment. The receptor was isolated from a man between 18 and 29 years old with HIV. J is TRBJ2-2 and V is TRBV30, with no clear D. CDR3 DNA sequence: TGTGCCTGGAGTGTATTCACCGGGGAGCTGTTTTTT. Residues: CAWSVFTGELFF.